This T cell receptor (beta chain) came from a study of Ad26.COV2.S vaccination and SARS-CoV-2 variants. Study background: The COV1001 Ad26.COV2.S trial arm included the donor. Participants got Ad26.COV2.S intramuscularly, once or twice 56 days apart. Study-wide points: Higher spike-specific TCR breadth was found in vaccine recipients than in placebo recipients.

The sample's treatment: around 19 received Ad26.COV2.S at low or high dose, single or two shots; 5 received placebo; per-sample allocation not given. Day 63 after the first injection of vaccine or placebo was the sampling time. This vaccine is an Ad26 vector that expresses the Wuhan-strain SARS-CoV-2 spike. Assay: immunoSEQ multiplex PCR; the TCRdb copy retains only in-frame clones and omits some. The profile covers a few hundred thousand clones, with around 87% appearing a single time and approximately 4% taken by the ten largest. A word on this clone: What it binds is unknown.

CDR3 length equals 13 residues. Germline V gene data show CDR1 as SGHNT and CDR2 as YYREEE (reference sequence). Trimming removed 0 bases from V and 5 bases from J, with 8 bases in between. The chain joins TRBV5-4 to TRBJ2-5, with D possibly being TRBD2 (5 bases). The source of this sequence is a person aged 18 to 59 who received the Ad26.COV2.S COVID-19 vaccine or a placebo. Sequenced here: peripheral blood, sampled in a trial of Ad26.COV2.S vaccine versus placebo. CDR3 in DNA: TGTGCCAGCAGCTTGGGCGGGCGGGAGACCCAGTACTTC. Encoded protein: CASSLGGRETQYF.